A selection of T cell receptor beta chains follows, all from one sample in a study of T cells in Graves' hyperthyroidism and ophthalmopathy. TCRdb passed the multiplex PCR reads through MiXCR, listing each CDR3 protein once. The data show roughly 550,000 distinct CDR3 sequences, roughly 15% seen once. The sequencing sample was made of blood. The receptors here all came from a woman aged 25 to 39 with Graves' ophthalmopathy. Both conserved end residues are part of each CDR3. D genes are given only for firm matches. Expanded clones get a size class; other rows say once, few or many, or leave the size out.

-,TRBV19,TRBJ1-1,-,TGTGCCAGTAGCCTGGGGATCAGAGGACTTGAAACTTTCTTT,CASSLGIRGLETFF
-,TRBV7-6,TRBJ2-3,many,TGTGCCAGCAGCCTTGGACAGATTAGCACAGATACGCAGTATTTT,CASSLGQISTDTQYF
-,TRBV6-5,TRBJ1-5,-,TGTGCCAGCAGTTACTCGAGAGGGAGCAATCAGCCCCAGCATTTT,CASSYSRGSNQPQHF
TRBD2,TRBV4-2,TRBJ2-1,-,TGTGCCAGCAGCCAAGATCTCCTAGCGGGAGTTGCCAATGAGCAGTTCTTC,CASSQDLLAGVANEQFF
-,TRBV28,TRBJ1-5,many,TGTGCCAGCTCCGCTGGCGCGGGGACGACGAATCAGCCCCAGCATTTT,CASSAGAGTTNQPQHF
TRBD1,TRBV24-1,TRBJ2-3,-,TGTGCCACCAGTGACCCCGGGACAGCTAGCACAGATACGCAGTATTTT,CATSDPGTASTDTQYF
-,TRBV20-1,TRBJ2-7,few,TGCAGTGCTAGAGGGGTGGAGGAGGACGAGCAGTACTTC,CSARGVEEDEQYF
TRBD1,TRBV7-9,TRBJ2-1,many,TGTGCCAGCAGCCCCAAGGGACAGGTGGACAATGAGCAGTTCTTC,CASSPKGQVDNEQFF
-,TRBV28,TRBJ2-6,many,TGTGCCAGCAGTTTCCTAAAAAACGTACCAACAGGGGAGGTGTACTCTGGGGCCAACGTCCTGACTTTC,CASSFLKNVPTGEVYSGANVLTF
TRBD2,TRBV20-1,TRBJ2-1,many,TGCAGTGCTAGAGATCTAACCCCCGGAACTAGCGGGAGTTACAATGAGCAGTTCTTC,CSARDLTPGTSGSYNEQFF
-,TRBV19,TRBJ1-1,few,TGTGCCAGTAGGGGTACATCGAACACTGAAGCTTTCTTT,CASRGTSNTEAFF
TRBD1,TRBV7-2,TRBJ2-1,many,TGTGCCAGCAGCGGACGGGACAGGGTCTACAATGAGCAGTTCTTC,CASSGRDRVYNEQFF
TRBD1,TRBV5-1,TRBJ1-4,many,TGCGCCAGCACCACCGACAGGGGTGAGGAAAAACTGTTTTTT,CASTTDRGEEKLFF
-,TRBV27,TRBJ1-6,few,TGTGCCAGCAGTCCTCGGTCGGAACCCTATAATTCACCCCTCCACTTT,CASSPRSEPYNSPLHF
-,TRBV19,TRBJ2-3,-,TGTGCCAGTAAACCTAGAACGATAAGCGCAGATACGCAGTATTTT,CASKPRTISADTQYF
TRBD2,TRBV2,TRBJ2-1,many,TGTGCCACCAAGACTAGCGGGAATAAAAATGAGCAGTTCTTC,CATKTSGNKNEQFF
-,TRBV12-3/TRBV12-4,TRBJ1-2,-,TGTGCCAGCAAAGGGGGGGCGCATGGTGGCTACACCTTC,CASKGGAHGGYTF
TRBD2,TRBV7-9,TRBJ2-6,few,TGTGCCAGCAGCCGAAAAACACAACTAGCGGAAGAACACTCTGGGGCCAACGTCCTGACTTTC,CASSRKTQLAEEHSGANVLTF
-,TRBV28,TRBJ1-2,many,TGTGCCAGCAGTGGCCGAGTGGGTGGCTACACCTTC,CASSGRVGGYTF
-,TRBV25-1,TRBJ2-7,-,TGTGCCAGCAGCGCCTTAGGCGAGCAGTACTTC,CASSALGEQYF
TRBD1,TRBV12-3/TRBV12-4,TRBJ2-1,many,TGTGCCAGCAGCAGAGGGACAGTGGCTGAGCAGTTCTTC,CASSRGTVAEQFF
TRBD1,TRBV27,TRBJ2-7,-,TGTGCCAGCAGTACACCACAGGGGTCCCACTACGAGCAGTACTTC,CASSTPQGSHYEQYF
TRBD2,TRBV13,TRBJ2-5,many,TGTGCCAGCAGCTTAGTGGGACTAGCGGGAGAGACCCAGTACTTC,CASSLVGLAGETQYF
-,TRBV13,TRBJ2-7,-,TGTGCCAGCAGCTCCGGGGCTACCTCGGGCGAGCAGTACTTC,CASSSGATSGEQYF
TRBD2,TRBV25-1,TRBJ2-7,many,TGTGCCAGCAGTGAGACTAGCGGGAGCTACGAGCAGTACTTC,CASSETSGSYEQYF
-,TRBV20-1,TRBJ2-1,many,TGCAGTGCTAGATGGCCGGGGCATTACAATGAGCAGTTCTTC,CSARWPGHYNEQFF